This T cell receptor beta chain was recovered during a study of CD8 T cells in Susac syndrome. Sequencing of TCR beta was performed on blood CD8+ T cells and on blood CD4+ T cells. TEMRA cells were FACS-enriched, and CD8+ and CD4+ T cells were isolated negatively. About this clonotype: Its antigen is not identified.

Study findings and constraints: The study conceded that its TCR sequencing and HLA analysis involved relatively few individuals.

The ends lost 1 base at V and 6 bases at J; junction bases unmatched: 1. CDR3 length: 12 amino acids. Germline V gene lookup returns CDR1 DFQATT and CDR2 SNEGSKA (reference sequence). RNA was extracted with the RNeasy kit, and a quantity of roughly 0.5 to 1 ug was reverse transcribed using random hexamers. The amplification used immunoSEQ multiplex PCR on TCR beta CDR3; it spanned 54 Vbeta and 13 Jbeta. TCRdb fed the immunoSEQ multiplex PCR reads into MiXCR, producing one record per CDR3 protein. The sample has about 290,000 distinct CDR3 sequences, about nine tenths seen once. The receptor comes from a human donor with multiple sclerosis. The sequencing input was CD8+ T cells from PBMCs. V gene TRBV20-1 combines with J gene TRBJ1-1, with TRBD1 matching over 8 bases. The CDR3 spells CSARAQGAEAFF. For the CDR3, the DNA is TGCAGTGCTAGAGCACAGGGGGCTGAAGCTTTCTTT.